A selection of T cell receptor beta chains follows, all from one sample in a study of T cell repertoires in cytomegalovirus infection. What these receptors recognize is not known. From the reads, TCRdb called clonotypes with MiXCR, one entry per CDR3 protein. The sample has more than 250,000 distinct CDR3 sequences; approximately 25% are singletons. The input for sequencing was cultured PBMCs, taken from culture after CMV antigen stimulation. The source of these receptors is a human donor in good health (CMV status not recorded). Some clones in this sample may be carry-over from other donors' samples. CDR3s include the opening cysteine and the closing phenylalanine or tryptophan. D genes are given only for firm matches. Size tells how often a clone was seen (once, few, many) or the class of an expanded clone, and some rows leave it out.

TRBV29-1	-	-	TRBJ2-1	CSTTDSLGFGSYNEQFF	TGCAGCACCACGGACAGTCTAGGGTTCGGGTCCTACAATGAGCAGTTCTTC
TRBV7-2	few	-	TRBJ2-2	CASSPSIITGELFF	TGTGCCAGCAGTCCTAGTATCATCACCGGGGAGCTGTTTTTT
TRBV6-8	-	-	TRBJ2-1	CASTERLSSYNEQFF	TGTGCCAGCACCGAGCGTCTCAGCTCCTACAATGAGCAGTTCTTC
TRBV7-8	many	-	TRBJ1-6	CASSPWTGSSYNSPLHF	TGTGCCAGCAGCCCTTGGACGGGGAGCTCCTATAATTCACCCCTCCACTTT
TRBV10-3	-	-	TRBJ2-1	CAIRDSRNNEQFF	TGTGCCATCAGGGACTCCCGGAACAATGAGCAGTTCTTC
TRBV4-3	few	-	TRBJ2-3	CASSQDRKVGTQYF	TGCGCCAGCAGCCAAGATCGAAAAGTCGGTACGCAGTATTTT
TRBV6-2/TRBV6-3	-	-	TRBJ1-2	CASSPRGGESGYTF	TGTGCCAGCAGTCCCCGGGGCGGCGAAAGTGGCTACACCTTC
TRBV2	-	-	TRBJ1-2	CASSEALRGRGGYTF	TGTGCCAGCAGTGAAGCGCTTAGGGGTCGGGGAGGCTACACCTTC
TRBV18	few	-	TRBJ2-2	CASSPREPGTGELFF	TGTGCCAGCTCACCGAGAGAGCCGGGCACCGGGGAGCTGTTTTTT
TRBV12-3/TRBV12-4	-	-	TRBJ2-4	CASSFGQEVNIQYF	TGTGCCAGCAGTTTCGGGCAGGAGGTCAACATTCAGTACTTC
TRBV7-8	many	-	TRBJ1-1	CASSLDPGARGTEAFF	TGTGCCAGCAGCTTAGATCCGGGGGCAAGGGGCACTGAAGCTTTCTTT
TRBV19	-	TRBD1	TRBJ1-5	CASSIRDRVVPHQPQHF	TGTGCCAGTAGTATAAGGGACAGGGTGGTTCCTCATCAGCCCCAGCATTTT
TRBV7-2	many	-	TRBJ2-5	CASSPRAGTQYF	TGTGCCAGCAGCCCCCGGGCGGGGACCCAGTACTTC
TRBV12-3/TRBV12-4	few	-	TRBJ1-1	CASRTLMNTEAFF	TGTGCCTCGAGGACACTAATGAACACTGAAGCTTTCTTT
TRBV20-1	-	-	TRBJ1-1	CSASPVTNTEAFF	TGCAGTGCTAGTCCAGTAACGAACACTGAAGCTTTCTTT
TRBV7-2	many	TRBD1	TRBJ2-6	CASSLASGGSSTGSSGANVLTF	TGTGCCAGCAGCTTAGCCTCAGGGGGAAGTTCCACCGGGTCATCTGGGGCCAACGTCCTGACTTTC
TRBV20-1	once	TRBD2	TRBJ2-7	CSARGPPGLEDEQYF	TGCAGTGCTAGAGGCCCCCCGGGACTAGAGGACGAGCAGTACTTC
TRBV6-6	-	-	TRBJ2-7	CASTPGAGVYEQYF	TGTGCCAGCACCCCGGGGGCGGGAGTCTACGAGCAGTACTTC
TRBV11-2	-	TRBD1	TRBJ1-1	CASTIDREAFF	TGTGCCAGCACTATTGACAGGGAGGCTTTCTTT
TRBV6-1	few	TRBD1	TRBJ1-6	CASSVGQGNSPLHF	TGTGCCAGCAGTGTGGGACAGGGGAATTCACCCCTCCACTTT
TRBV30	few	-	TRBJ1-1	CAWSRTTFEPEAFF	TGTGCCTGGTCGCGGACCACCTTCGAGCCTGAAGCTTTCTTT
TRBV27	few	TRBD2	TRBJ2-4	CASSPLTSGRSDIQYF	TGTGCCAGCAGTCCCCTGACTAGCGGGAGGTCGGACATTCAGTACTTC
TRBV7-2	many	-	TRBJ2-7	CASSFDGTGYSEQYF	TGTGCCAGCAGCTTTGACGGGACCGGATATTCCGAGCAGTACTTC
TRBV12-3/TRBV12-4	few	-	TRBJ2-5	CASSLAIHPGVETQYF	TGTGCCAGCAGTTTAGCAATACACCCGGGGGTGGAGACCCAGTACTTC
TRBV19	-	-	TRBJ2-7	CASSLLYRGAYEQYF	TGTGCCAGTAGCCTATTGTACAGAGGGGCCTACGAGCAGTACTTC
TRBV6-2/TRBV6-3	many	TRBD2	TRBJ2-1	CASSGLAGRGEQFF	TGTGCCAGCAGCGGACTAGCGGGCAGGGGGGAGCAGTTCTTC
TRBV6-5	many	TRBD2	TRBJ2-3	CASRPTRTELAAHTQYF	TGTGCCAGCAGGCCTACCAGGACGGAACTAGCGGCCCATACGCAGTATTTT
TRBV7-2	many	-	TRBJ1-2	CASSSKVGRGYGYTF	TGTGCCAGCAGCTCCAAGGTCGGCAGGGGATACGGCTACACCTTC
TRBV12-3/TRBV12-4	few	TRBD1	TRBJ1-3	CASSLESGGSGNTIYF	TGTGCCAGCAGTTTAGAATCAGGGGGCTCTGGAAACACCATATATTTT
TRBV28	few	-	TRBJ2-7	CASSPPMHAYEQYF	TGTGCCAGCAGCCCGCCTATGCACGCCTACGAGCAGTACTTC
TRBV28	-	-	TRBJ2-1	CASSLGEGEQFF	TGTGCCAGCAGTTTAGGTGAAGGCGAGCAGTTCTTC
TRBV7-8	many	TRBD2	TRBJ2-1	CASSLASGSSLSSYNEQFF	TGTGCCAGCAGCTTAGCGAGCGGGAGTTCCCTAAGCTCCTACAATGAGCAGTTCTTC
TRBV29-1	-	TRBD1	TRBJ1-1	CSVERQGGMNTEAFF	TGCAGCGTTGAACGACAGGGGGGAATGAACACTGAAGCTTTCTTT
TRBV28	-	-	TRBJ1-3	CASSFPPDGNTIYF	TGTGCCAGCAGTTTTCCCCCAGATGGAAACACCATATATTTT
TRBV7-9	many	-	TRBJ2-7	CASSPDLAMSEQYF	TGTGCCAGCAGCCCGGATCTGGCGATGAGTGAGCAGTACTTC
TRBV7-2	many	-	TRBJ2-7	CASSLGPTGTSSYEQYF	TGTGCCAGCAGCTTGGGGCCGACTGGTACAAGCTCCTACGAGCAGTACTTC
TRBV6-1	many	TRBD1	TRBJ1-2	CASSTSGGAFGYTF	TGTGCCAGCAGTACTTCAGGGGGCGCCTTTGGCTACACCTTC
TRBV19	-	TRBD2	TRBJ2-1	CASSSERGTSIVNEQFF	TGTGCCAGTAGTAGCGAGAGAGGGACTAGTATTGTCAATGAGCAGTTCTTC
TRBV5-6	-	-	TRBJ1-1	CASSYGPGDEAFF	TGTGCCAGCAGCTATGGACCAGGAGACGAAGCTTTCTTT
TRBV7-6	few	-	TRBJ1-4	CASSSGVPEGKLFF	TGTGCCAGCAGCTCCGGGGTCCCAGAAGGGAAACTGTTTTTT
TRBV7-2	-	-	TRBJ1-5	CASSLESSYQPQHF	TGTGCCAGCAGCTTAGAGTCAAGTTATCAGCCCCAGCATTTT
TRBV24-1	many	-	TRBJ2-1	CATSDLDKTYNEQFF	TGTGCCACCAGTGATCTGGACAAGACCTACAATGAGCAGTTCTTC
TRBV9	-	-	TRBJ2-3	CASSVGLLTNTDTQYF	TGTGCCAGCAGCGTAGGGCTTCTTACAAACACAGATACGCAGTATTTT
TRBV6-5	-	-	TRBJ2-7	CASSFLRGSYEQYF	TGTGCCAGCAGTTTTTTGAGGGGGTCCTACGAGCAGTACTTC
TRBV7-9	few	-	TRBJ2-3	CASSGRSGPDTQYF	TGTGCCAGCAGCGGACGGTCAGGCCCAGATACGCAGTATTTT
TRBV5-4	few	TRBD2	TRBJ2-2	CASSSGTSGYTGELFF	TGTGCCAGCAGTTCCGGGACTAGCGGATACACCGGGGAGCTGTTTTTT
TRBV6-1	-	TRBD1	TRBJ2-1	CASSEGTGGPYNEQFF	TGTGCCAGCAGTGAAGGGACAGGGGGCCCCTACAATGAGCAGTTCTTC
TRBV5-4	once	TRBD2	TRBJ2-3	CASSESGTRPHF	TGTGCCAGCAGCGAGTCCGGGACTAGGCCGCATTTT